This TCR beta chain came from a study of T cells after yellow fever vaccination. Study-wide points: Post-booster samples contained most primary-vaccination clones (approximately 96% CD4, almost 90% CD8). Shared CD4/CD8 clonotypes were a small share, likely from convergent recombination. Secondary responses were weaker yet peaked faster, day 5 versus 15.

With regard to this clonotype: Its antigen is as yet unknown.

The CDR3 length is 17 residues. After removal of 0 bases from V and 2 bases from J, the junction contained 11 bases not matched to a gene. Germline V lookup: CDR1 SGHRS, CDR2 YFSETQ. 5'RACE template switching produced TCR cDNA carrying a universal primer site and UMIs. MiXCR was run by TCRdb on the 5' RACE reads, yielding one entry per CDR3 protein. The table lists roughly 160,000 distinct CDR3 sequences, around 9.3% of them singletons. Sample: CD8+ T cells sorted from PBMCs, taken 45 days after the yellow fever booster vaccination. The sequence derives from a man between 18 and 35 years old who received the YFV17D yellow fever vaccine. The V and J genes are TRBV5-1 and TRBJ2-7; 7 positions match TRBD1. In nucleotides, the CDR3 is TGCGCCAGCAGCTTGGGGAGACAGGGAATCGGTGCCTACGAGCAGTACTTC. Protein product: CASSLGRQGIGAYEQYF.